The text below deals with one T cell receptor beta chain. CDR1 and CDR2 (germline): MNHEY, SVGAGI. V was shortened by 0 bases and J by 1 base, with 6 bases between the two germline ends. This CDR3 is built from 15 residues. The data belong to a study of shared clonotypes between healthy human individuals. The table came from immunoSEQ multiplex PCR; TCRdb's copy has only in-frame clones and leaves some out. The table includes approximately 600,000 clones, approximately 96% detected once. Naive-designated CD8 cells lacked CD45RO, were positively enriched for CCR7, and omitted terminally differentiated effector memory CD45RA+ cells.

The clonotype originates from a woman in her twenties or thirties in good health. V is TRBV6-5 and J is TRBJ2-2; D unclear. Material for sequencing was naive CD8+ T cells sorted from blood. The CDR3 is CASSYSLRNTGELFF. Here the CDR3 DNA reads TGTGCCAGCAGTTACTCGCTGCGGAACACCGGGGAGCTGTTTTTT.